The clone carrying this T cell receptor beta chain appeared many times. It was with unique molecular identifiers that the TCRbeta library was prepared. TCRdb reanalysed the PCR reads using MiXCR and keeps one entry per CDR3 protein. The sample lists roughly 220,000 distinct CDR3 sequences, about 8.8% occurring once. These data belong to a study of T-cell reconstitution after alpha-beta-depleted transplantation in children. The source of this sequence is a human donor who donated a stem cell graft to a child with SCID. The sequencing used PBMCs from the stem cell graft donor, collected from the stem cell graft.

The CDR3 spells CASSSGRPPYTEAFF. Here the CDR3 DNA reads TGTGCCAGCAGCTCTGGACGTCCACCATACACTGAAGCTTTCTTT. V gene TRBV6-1 combines with J gene TRBJ1-1; no clear D. Trimming shortened V by 6 bases and J by 3 bases, and 17 bases separated the two germline ends. The CDR3 extends over 15 amino acids. Germline CDR1 and CDR2: MNHNS and SASEGT.